The rows below give T cell receptor beta chains drawn from one sample of a study of monozygotic twins with inflammatory bowel disease. After re-calling the 5' RACE reads, TCRdb lists one entry per CDR3 protein, DNA absent. The sample's table shows about 300,000 distinct CDR3 sequences. The sample consisted of blood. The receptors shown here come from a human donor with ulcerative colitis or Crohn's disease, or a healthy co-twin of an affected twin (not recorded which). Each CDR3 is given with its conserved first and last residue.

>TRBV7-9|TRBJ2-5
CASSRSGQGQETQYF
>TRBV28|TRBJ2-7
CASTRGYEQYF
>TRBV29-1|TRBJ2-1
CSVRTRWFEQFF
>TRBV2|TRBJ2-1
CASQTDRDSYNEQFF
>TRBV5-1|TRBJ1-6
CASSIQGSSDSPLHF
>TRBV20-1|TRBJ2-4
CSVARSPENIQYF
>TRBV12-3/TRBV12-4|TRBJ1-5
CASSLGGPKQPQHF
>TRBV7-8|TRBJ2-3
CASSPLAGPGVDTQYF
>TRBV9|TRBJ2-3
CASSVGRDTQYF
>TRBV29-1|TRBJ1-3
CSVEFSQGVNTIYF
>TRBV10-2|TRBJ2-7
CASSDESGSVYEQYF
>TRBV4-3|TRBJ2-1
CASSQKREFYNEQFF
>TRBV7-9|TRBJ1-4
CASSRTQENEKLFF
>TRBV3-1|TRBJ1-6
CASSQVPTLALHF
>TRBV20-1|TRBJ1-3
CSAEQGASGNTIYF
>TRBV20-1|TRBJ2-1
CSARWGSEQFF
>TRBV12-3/TRBV12-4|TRBJ2-2
CASSQRTSGPPGELFF
>TRBV18|TRBJ1-1
CASSPTGGASKAMNTEAFF
>TRBV5-1|TRBJ2-1
CASSRSGGSYNEQFF
>TRBV28|TRBJ2-7
CASSSQGTGRYEQYF
>TRBV6-6|TRBJ1-5
CASFSGYQPQHF
>TRBV18|TRBJ2-7
CASSGAQGYEQYF
>TRBV10-3|TRBJ2-5
CATGTILREETQYF
>TRBV3-1|TRBJ2-1
CASSQGLAGGRNEQFF
>TRBV4-3|TRBJ1-1
CASSRPGLRAEAFF
>TRBV5-1|TRBJ2-7
CASSPGDSSYEQYF
>TRBV7-2|TRBJ1-2
CASSPRGRTGENGYTF
>TRBV12-3/TRBV12-4|TRBJ2-3
CASSLSSGSWTQYF
>TRBV19|TRBJ1-1
CASTNPGGRTMNTEAFF
>TRBV20-1|TRBJ1-5
CSAAGNQPQHF
>TRBV20-1|TRBJ2-7
CSATVQGHYEQYF
>TRBV28|TRBJ2-1
CASTPLVWAGGNEQFF
>TRBV9|TRBJ2-1
CASSVAASINEQFF
>TRBV6-1|TRBJ2-3
CASSVRTSGRPTDTQYF
>TRBV5-4|TRBJ2-3
CASSLASGGSSTDTQYF
>TRBV7-9|TRBJ2-2
CASSNSSGATGELFF
>TRBV7-2|TRBJ1-6
CASSLVGGGDSPLHF
>TRBV4-3|TRBJ2-3
CASSPRPGDTQYF
>TRBV12-3/TRBV12-4|TRBJ2-7
CASRRPGLDAGEQYF
>TRBV7-9|TRBJ2-7
CASSLAGEATYEQYF
>TRBV29-1|TRBJ2-1
CSVERGLMGNEQFF
>TRBV28|TRBJ2-5
CASSKGSETQYF
>TRBV15|TRBJ1-5
CATSNDELTLDQPQHF
>TRBV20-1|TRBJ1-2
CSARDLRGSSYGYTF
>TRBV7-9|TRBJ1-1
CASSTKQGSPEAFF
>TRBV7-9|TRBJ2-3
CASSPWAREVGDTQYF
>TRBV15|TRBJ2-4
CATSREADPARKNIQYF
>TRBV20-1|TRBJ2-1
CSARGGAGTPPGGNEQFF
>TRBV12-3/TRBV12-4|TRBJ1-6
CASSSGQGLGGSPLHF
>TRBV29-1|TRBJ2-7
CSVEDPLAGEQTYEQYF